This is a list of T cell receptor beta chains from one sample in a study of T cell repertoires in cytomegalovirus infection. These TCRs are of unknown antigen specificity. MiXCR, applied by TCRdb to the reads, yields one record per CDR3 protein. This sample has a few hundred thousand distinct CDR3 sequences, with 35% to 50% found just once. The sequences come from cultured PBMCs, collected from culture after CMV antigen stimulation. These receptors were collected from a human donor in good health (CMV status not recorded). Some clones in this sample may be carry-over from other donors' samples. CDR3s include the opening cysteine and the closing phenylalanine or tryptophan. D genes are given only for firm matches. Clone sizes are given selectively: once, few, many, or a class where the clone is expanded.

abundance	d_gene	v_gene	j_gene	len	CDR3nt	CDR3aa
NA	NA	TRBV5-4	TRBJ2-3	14	TGTGCCAGCAGCTCAAGGGTCCGCACAGATACGCAGTATTTT	CASSSRVRTDTQYF
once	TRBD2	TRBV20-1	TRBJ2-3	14	TGCAGTGCTCCCGGGGGGGTCGGGGTAGATACGCAGTATTTT	CSAPGGVGVDTQYF
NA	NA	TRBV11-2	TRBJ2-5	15	TGTGCCAGCAGCGCTCCAGGGGCCCTCCAAGAGACCCAGTACTTC	CASSAPGALQETQYF
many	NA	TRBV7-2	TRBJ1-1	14	TGTGCCAGCAGTTTTAGCAAGGAGGGCACTGAAGCTTTCTTT	CASSFSKEGTEAFF
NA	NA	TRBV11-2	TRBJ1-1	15	TGTGCCAGCAGCCCTAGACCCGTGTCGAACACTGAAGCTTTCTTT	CASSPRPVSNTEAFF
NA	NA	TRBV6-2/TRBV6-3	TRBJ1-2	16	TGTGCCACCAAGTCCTGGGGTGTGGACGATACACATGGCTACACCTTC	CATKSWGVDDTHGYTF
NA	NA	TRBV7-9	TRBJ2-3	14	TGTGCCAGCAGCTTAGTTTGGAGCACAGATACGCAGTATTTT	CASSLVWSTDTQYF
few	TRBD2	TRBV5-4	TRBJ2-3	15	TGTGCCAGCAGCATCGGGGGGGCCGGGACAGATACGCAGTATTTT	CASSIGGAGTDTQYF
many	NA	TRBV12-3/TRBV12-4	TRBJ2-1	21	TGTGCCAGCAGTTCGAAGCTTAGGGGCAGGGTCGGACGGGGTAGCTACAATGAGCAGTTCTTC	CASSSKLRGRVGRGSYNEQFF
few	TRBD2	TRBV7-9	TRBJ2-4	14	TGTGCCAGCAGCCCCGGGGGAGGGTTGCACATTCAGTACTTC	CASSPGGGLHIQYF
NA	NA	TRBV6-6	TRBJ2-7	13	TGTGCCAGCAGTCAGACGGGTCCCTACGAGCAGTACTTC	CASSQTGPYEQYF
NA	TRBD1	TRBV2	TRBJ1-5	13	TGTGCCAGTAGCCGGACAGGCTCAGGGCCCCAGCATTTT	CASSRTGSGPQHF
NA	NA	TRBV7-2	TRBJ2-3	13	TGTGCCAGCAGCCCCCGTTACACAGATACGCAGTATTTT	CASSPRYTDTQYF
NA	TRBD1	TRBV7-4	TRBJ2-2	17	TGTGCCAGCAGCGTGACCGGGACAGGGAGAGGTACCGGGGAGCTGTTTTTT	CASSVTGTGRGTGELFF
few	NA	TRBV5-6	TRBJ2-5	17	TGTGCCAGCAGCTTGCCGGGGACGGGGGTTGGTTTAGAGACCCAGTACTTC	CASSLPGTGVGLETQYF
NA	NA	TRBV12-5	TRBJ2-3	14	TGTGCTAGTGGTCCCGGACGGACCACAGATACGCAGTATTTT	CASGPGRTTDTQYF
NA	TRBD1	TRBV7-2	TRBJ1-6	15	TGTGCCAGCAGCTTTACAGGGGGTTTGAGGTCACCCCTCCACTTT	CASSFTGGLRSPLHF
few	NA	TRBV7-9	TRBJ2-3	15	TGTGCCAGCAGCAAACAGGGCCTGGGGACAGATACGCAGTATTTT	CASSKQGLGTDTQYF
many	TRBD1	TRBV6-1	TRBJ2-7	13	TGTGCCAGCAGTGTGGACAGGCCCTACGAGCAGTACTTC	CASSVDRPYEQYF
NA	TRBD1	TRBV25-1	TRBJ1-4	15	TGTGCCAGCAGCCCCGGGACAGGGGGCAATGAAAAACTGTTTTTT	CASSPGTGGNEKLFF
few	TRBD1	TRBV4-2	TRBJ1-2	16	TGTGCCAGCAGCACACTCCCGGGACAGGGGGACTATGGCTACACCTTC	CASSTLPGQGDYGYTF
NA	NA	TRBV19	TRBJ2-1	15	TGTGCCAGTAGTATAAGGGAGAGCTCCTACAATGAGCAGTTCTTC	CASSIRESSYNEQFF
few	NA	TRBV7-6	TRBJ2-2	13	TGTGCCAGCAGCGCCATTACCACCGGGGAGCTGTTTTTT	CASSAITTGELFF
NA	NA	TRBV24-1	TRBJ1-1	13	TGTGCCACCTCCGAAGGGGGGAACACTGAAGCTTTCTTT	CATSEGGNTEAFF
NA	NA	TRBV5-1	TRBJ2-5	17	TGCGCCAGCAGCTTGATACCTAGCGCTATTCTGAGGGAGACCCAGTACTTC	CASSLIPSAILRETQYF
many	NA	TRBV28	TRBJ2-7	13	TGTGCCAGCAGTTTATTCGATGGGTCCGAGCAGTACTTC	CASSLFDGSEQYF
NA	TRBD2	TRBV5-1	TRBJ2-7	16	TGCGCCAGCAGCTTGGAGATAGCGGGGGGGCATGACGAGCAGTACTTC	CASSLEIAGGHDEQYF
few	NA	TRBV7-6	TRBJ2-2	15	TGTGCCAGCACCCCAGGGGCGGGATGGACCGGGGAGCTGTTTTTT	CASTPGAGWTGELFF
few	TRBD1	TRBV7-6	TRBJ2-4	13	TGTGCCAGCAGCTCAGGGGGTGGGAACATTCAGTACTTC	CASSSGGGNIQYF
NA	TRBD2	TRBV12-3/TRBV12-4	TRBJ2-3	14	TGTGCCAGCAGTAGCGGGAGAGTAACAGATACGCAGTATTTT	CASSSGRVTDTQYF
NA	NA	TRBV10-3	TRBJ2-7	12	TGTGCCACGACGGACAGATCCTACGAGCAGTACTTC	CATTDRSYEQYF
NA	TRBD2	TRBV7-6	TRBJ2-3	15	TGTGCCAGCAGCTTACAGCGGGGGGGCCCAGATACGCGGTATTTT	CASSLQRGGPDTRYF
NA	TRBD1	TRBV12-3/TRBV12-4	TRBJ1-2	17	TGTGCCAGCAGTTTTGGCCTCCCGCGACAGGGGGTTTATGGCTACACCTTC	CASSFGLPRQGVYGYTF
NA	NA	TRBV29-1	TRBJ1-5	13	TGCAGCGCCCAAGGCGCCGGATATCAGCCCCAGCATTTT	CSAQGAGYQPQHF
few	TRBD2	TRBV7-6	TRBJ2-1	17	TGTGCCAGCAGCTTAGCCCTAGCGGGAGGCCGACGCAATGAGCAGTTCTTC	CASSLALAGGRRNEQFF
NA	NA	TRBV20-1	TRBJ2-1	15	TGCAGTGCTAGGGTTTTGGGGAGCTCCTACAATGAGCAGTTCTTC	CSARVLGSSYNEQFF
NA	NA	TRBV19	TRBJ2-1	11	TGTGCCAGTAGGGGGAAAAATGAGCAGTTCTTC	CASRGKNEQFF
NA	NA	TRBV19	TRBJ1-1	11	TGTGCCAGTAGGGCAGGGACTGAAGCTTTCTTT	CASRAGTEAFF
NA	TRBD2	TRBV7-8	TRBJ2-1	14	TGTGCCAGCGGCGCGGCGGGGGGTAAGTCTGAGCAGTTCTTC	CASGAAGGKSEQFF
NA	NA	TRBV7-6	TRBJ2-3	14	TGTGCCAGCAGCCCCCGGACCTTCACAGATACGCAGTATTTT	CASSPRTFTDTQYF
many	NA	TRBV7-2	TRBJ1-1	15	TGTGCCAGCAGCTTAGGACGGGGCGGGAACACTGAAGCTTTCTTT	CASSLGRGGNTEAFF
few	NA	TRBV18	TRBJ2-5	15	TGTGCCAGCTCACCAAGGAGGGAACCGGGAGAGACCCAGTACTTC	CASSPRREPGETQYF
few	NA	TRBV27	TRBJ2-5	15	TGTGCCAGCAGTTTAACCGGGCTACTAGGAGAGACCCAGTACTTC	CASSLTGLLGETQYF
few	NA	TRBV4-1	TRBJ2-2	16	TGCGCCAGCAGCCAAGGTTGGTGGACGAACACCGGGGAGCTGTTTTTT	CASSQGWWTNTGELFF
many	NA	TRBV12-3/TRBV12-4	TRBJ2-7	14	TGTGCCAGCAGTACGCTGACTAGTTTCTACGAGCAGTACTTC	CASSTLTSFYEQYF